This TCR beta chain is from a study of technical replicates of blood from a few donors. This clone was found once. Method: immunoSEQ multiplex PCR; TCRdb's copy keeps in-frame clones and lacks some. Of around 83,000 clones listed, roughly 94% were seen once; the top ten hold 0.2% to 0.3%. Deletions cut 5 bases from V and 0 bases from J, with 13 bases between. In germline, CDR1 is SGHTA, CDR2 FQGNSA. This CDR3 comprises 15 residues. Sample: T cells isolated from PBMCs. The sequence was obtained from a human donor in good health. This chain links TRBV7-2 with TRBJ1-2, with TRBD1 as a possible D gene (5 bases). CDR3 nucleotides: TGTGCCAGCAGCCCCCTGGGGGGTACTAACTATGGCTACACCTTC. Translated: CASSPLGGTNYGYTF. Filled out from reference TRBV7-2 and TRBJ1-2, the complete variable domain reads GAGVSQSPSNKVTEKGKDVELRCDPISGHTALYWYRQSLGQGLEFLIYFQGNSAPDKSGLPSDRFSAERTGGSVSTLTIQRTQQEDSAVYLCASSPLGGTNYGYTFGSGTRLTVV.